What follows describes a single TCR beta chain. The table lists this clonotype with many counts. Its antigen remains undetermined. No per-base quality is available; no much larger clone lies one base away. Flow cytometry had shown CD8+CD57+ cell expansion in the patients selected for sequencing. Every patient had a diagnosis of severe acquired aplastic anemia based on International Study of Aplastic Anemia and Agranulocytosis and Camitta criteria. Patients had received no therapy at the time of blood sampling. In the study, sorted CD4+ and CD8+ blood T cells from patients with severe aplastic anemia and from healthy subjects underwent deep sequencing of TCR repertoires. Patients were enrolled under clinicaltrials.gov protocols 00001620, 01623167, 00001397, 00071045, 00081523 and 00961064 in the USA. Ficoll-Paque density gradient centrifugation was used to isolate peripheral blood mononuclear cells. Before DNA extraction, CD4+ and CD8+ T cells were sorted with FACS or magnetic beads.

V and J are truncated by 6 bases and 7 bases respectively, leaving an intervening sequence of 12 bases. The CDR3 goes from the cysteine to the phenylalanine over 12 residues. Of the read, only the CDR3 DNA is kept; its 36 bases are in frame from base 1. From the germline V gene (reference sequence), CDR1 is LNHDA and CDR2 is SQIVND. This specimen comes from a study of CD8+CD57+ T cells in acquired aplastic anemia (dated 2018 in TCRdb). Background on the whole study: On average, sorted CD4+ and CD8+ cells yielded 3.2 ug of extracted DNA, with a range of roughly 0.18 to 30 ug. CD8+CD57+ expansion was defined as a frequency above the mean frequency observed in healthy subjects.

Profiling of TCR beta VDJ combinations and CDR3 sequences used genomic DNA as the template. An Illumina HiSeq 2000 was the platform used for TCR repertoire sequencing. The source study handled its data this way. TRBV/TRBJ rearrangement plots, CDR3 size and DJ length profiles, and Simpson's diversity index were used to evaluate the repertoires. The most abundant DNA sequence in the deep sequencing data was taken as the immunodominant clone. CDR3 amino acid sequences were checked for sharing between subjects and were compared against published repertoires and the VDJdb database. The raw public reads went through TCRdb reprocessing: fastp at Q25, MiXCR clone calling, in-frame beta chains kept. Each CDR3 protein gets just one entry, which takes the most common genes and DNA from the rows behind it. V and J calls and clone size were set by TCRdb, not the authors. The sample profile shows some 160,000 distinct CDR3 sequences; approximately 51% of them were found once. The top ten clones comprise under 3.5% of the sample.

The paper as a whole reports these results and caveats: Approximately 31 CD8+ CDR3 sequences were found in both patients and controls but appeared to be highly expressed in patients and within the immunodominant clones of the patients. No significant difference in CD8+ Simpson's diversity was found between patients and healthy controls (P=0.060).

The sequence links TRBV19 to TRBJ1-1, with TRBD1 tentatively as D gene (5 bases match). The sample consisted of sorted CD4+, CD8+, or CD8+CD57+ T cells (not recorded which) from PBMCs. The receptor was derived from a human donor with aplastic anemia. The DNA is as follows: TGTGCCAGTAGACCCGGGACGTTTGAAGCTTTCTTT. Translated, it gives CASRPGTFEAFF.